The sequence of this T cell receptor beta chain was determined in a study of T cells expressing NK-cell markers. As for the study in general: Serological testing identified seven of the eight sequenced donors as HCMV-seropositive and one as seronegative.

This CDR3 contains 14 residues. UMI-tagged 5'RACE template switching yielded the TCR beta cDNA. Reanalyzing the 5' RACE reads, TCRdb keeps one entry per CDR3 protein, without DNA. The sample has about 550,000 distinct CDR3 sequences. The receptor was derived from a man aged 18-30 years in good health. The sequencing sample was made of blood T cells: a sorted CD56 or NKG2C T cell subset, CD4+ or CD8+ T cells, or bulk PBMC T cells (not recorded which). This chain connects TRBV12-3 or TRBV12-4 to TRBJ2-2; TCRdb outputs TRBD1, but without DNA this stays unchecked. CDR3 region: CASSSQGFTGELFF.